Listed below are T cell receptor beta chains from one sample, sequenced in a study of shared clonotypes between healthy human individuals. Clones were read by immunoSEQ multiplex PCR, and TCRdb kept only the in-frame ones, dropping some. The data contain about 2.2 million clones, around 93% of them seen just once; the ten biggest clones take up roughly 1.7%. The sequencing sample was made of naive CD8+ T cells from PBMCs. These receptors all stem from a man between 18 and 35 years old in good health. Some clones in this sample may be carry-over from other donors' samples. CDR3s include the opening cysteine and the closing phenylalanine or tryptophan. Each record gives: V gene, CDR3 protein.

TRBV4-1,CASSQDRSATYEQYF
TRBV27,CASSSPPRILPYEQYF
TRBV4-1,CASSQTPLADSYEQYF
TRBV5-1,CASSLAAGILTDTQYF
TRBV7-8,CASSHHGVNQPQHF
TRBV27,CASSLIPGRIGQPQHF
TRBV14,CASSQLGGNTEAFF
TRBV9,CASSVEGTGKNEQFF
TRBV27,CASSLRQGQPQHF
TRBV27,CASSRDRGHPGELFF
TRBV14,CASSQDRGARGTDTQYF
TRBV10-3,CAISESMVRTQYF
TRBV7-8,CASSLTYRTGVRETQYF
TRBV29-1,CSGSTGMNTEAFF
TRBV13,CASSILAGDTGELFF
TRBV7-9,CASSSNLRPGPGMEQFF
TRBV9,CASSGIEGELFF
TRBV29-1,CSVELFSRELAGEAYEQYF
TRBV15,CATSRGPPIMGFHGELFF
TRBV15,CATSRETASNQPQHF
TRBV19,CASSIEFSNQPQHF
TRBV28,CATRTLLNTFTSESSYNEQFF
TRBV21-1,CASSKVGRGGLQETQYF
TRBV6-5,CASSRQAAVYGYTF
TRBV5-4,CASTLLQGAAGELFF
TRBV27,CASSFMAWGAKNIQYF
TRBV15,CATRLAGSDTQYF
TRBV4-1,CASSQDYSRGSGRVNEQYF
TRBV7-8,CASSLGGGAATDTQYF
TRBV18,CASSRPQKKYGYTF
TRBV28,CASSLFRNTEAFF
TRBV4-1,CASSLLVNQPQHF
TRBV6-5,CASSFRQGDYEQYF
TRBV6-4,CASRGTSGSSYEQYF
TRBV4-3,CASSQVPDSSAYQDEQFF
TRBV7-9,CASEGLVAYEQYF
TRBV9,CASSGKTGAAFIGGYTF
TRBV9,CASSDSSGRVFNEQFF
TRBV4-3,CASSQAGQGGEQYF
TRBV7-3,CASSLAGGPYEQYF
TRBV19,CASSGEGESTEAFF
TRBV19,CASSIRGKETQYF
TRBV9,CASSERPGLAPNEQFF
TRBV7-9,CASSPRTGVNTEAFF
TRBV4-3,CASSPGRFQETQYF
TRBV29-1,CSVGITGATNEKLFF
TRBV9,CASSVAGAGGPDTQYF
TRBV9,CASTSGGGGTEAFF
TRBV28,CASSPTGNTGELFF
TRBV28,CASSLAMGSGGTEQFF
TRBV27,CASSLGPIGYTEAFF
TRBV28,CASSFGRHIAKNIQYF
TRBV27,CASSLGLNTEAFF
TRBV19,CASSINRNTEAFF
TRBV4-1,CASSGGPRSYNEQFF